The T cell receptor (beta chain) described here comes from a study of CD8 T cells in Susac syndrome. The CDR3 contains 17 residues. Random hexamers were used to reverse transcribe roughly 0.45 to 1 ug of RNA. Coverage of TCR beta CDR3 amplification by immunoSEQ multiplex PCR extended to 54 Vbeta and 13 Jbeta. A single record per CDR3 protein comes from TCRdb applying MiXCR to the immunoSEQ multiplex PCR reads. The sample consists of tens of thousands of distinct CDR3 sequences, roughly 90% of them appearing once. The sequenced material came from CD8+ T cells from PBMCs. The J gene is TRBJ2-2, the V gene TRBV21-1; no DNA check was done on the table's D call, TRBD1. TRBV21-1 is recorded as a pseudogene. This clonotype originated in a human donor with multiple sclerosis. The DNA for the CDR3 is TGTGCCAGCAGCAAAGCGAGACAGGGGACAAACACCGGGGAGCTGTTTTTT. Its translation is CASSKARQGTNTGELFF.